This T cell receptor (beta chain) emerged from a study of graft-versus-host responses after intestinal transplantation. Looking at the study overall: All recipients got anti-thymocyte globulin induction, then tacrolimus and steroids for roughly three years. The study, taken as a whole, reports: GvH clones were identified in recipient marrow, with some first appearing in ileum or blood.

Note on this clone: The antigen remains unidentified.

Unmatched junction bases numbered 2, after V lost 3 bases and J lost 4 bases. This CDR3 is 14 amino acids long. Germline assignment: CDR1 SGDLS and CDR2 YYNGEE. Sequencing used immunoSEQ multiplex PCR; TCRdb keeps in-frame clones, though not all of them. The repertoire includes under 150,000 clones, roughly 96% of them detected once, and more than 3% sits in the top ten. This TCR derives from a human donor who received an intestinal transplant. The V call is TRBV9, the J call TRBJ1-1; 11 bases match TRBD1. The starting material was unstimulated CD8+ T cells sorted from spleen or lymph node cells, obtained before intestinal transplant. CDR3 nucleotide sequence: TGTGCCAGCAGCGGGGACAGGGGGGGCACTGAAGCTTTCTTT. Protein: CASSGDRGGTEAFF.